A single sample gave rise to the 16 T cell receptor beta chains below, sequenced in a study of blood T cell repertoires in COVID-19. Profiling relied on immunoSEQ multiplex PCR, and the TCRdb table lists in-frame clones only, not all of them. The sample contains over 150,000 clones, around 85% of which appear only once. The sequencing sample was made of peripheral blood. These TCRs come from a middle-aged man with active or convalescent COVID-19.

The V and J genes are TRBV28 and TRBJ2-5, with 11 bases fitting TRBD2. The germline gives CDR1 MDHEN, CDR2 SYDVKM. V lost 5 bases to trimming and J lost 3 bases; unmatched junction nucleotides: 8. This CDR3 contains 16 residues. The CDR3 DNA sequence: TGTGCCAGCAGTGGTATAGCGGGGGGGCGTAAAGAGACCCAGTACTTC. It encodes CASSGIAGGRKETQYF.

J is TRBJ1-1 and V is TRBV7-2, with D hard to call. The V end was cut by 1 base, the J end by 0 bases, with 9 bases between. The germline V gene has CDR1 SGHTA and CDR2 FQGNSA. The CDR3 covers 15 residues. The CDR3 region has the DNA TGTGCCAGCAGCTTAGGATCCACTATGAACACTGAAGCTTTCTTT. Protein sequence: CASSLGSTMNTEAFF.

The V and J genes are TRBV4-1 and TRBJ2-4, with D maybe TRBD1 (6 bases). CDR1 and CDR2 from the germline V gene are MGHRA and YSYEKL. V was shortened by 3 bases and J by 6 bases, with 27 bases between the two germline ends. This CDR3 region has 19 residues. The CDR3 sequence is CASSQSVSGTRDIGNIQYF. The CDR3 bases are TGCGCCAGCAGCCAGTCCGTATCCGGGACAAGGGATATAGGAAACATTCAGTACTTC.

This chain links TRBV18 with TRBJ2-1, with TRBD1 identical over 8 bases. Trimming at V came to 4 bases and at J to 6 bases, leaving 2 bases not matched to a gene. Germline CDR1 is KGHSH and CDR2 is LQKENI. The CDR3 is made up of 13 amino acids. The CDR3 loop is CASSHGQGNEQFF. The CDR3 DNA sequence: TGTGCCAGCTCACATGGACAGGGCAATGAGCAGTTCTTC.

DNA of the CDR3: TGTGCCAGCTCGGGAGGTAATCAGCCCCAGCATTTT. Translating gives CASSGGNQPQHF. The chain recombines TRBV6-1 with TRBJ1-5; D not resolved. The V gene's germline CDR1 is MNHNS and CDR2 SASEGT. V gave up 8 bases and J gave up 4 bases, with 9 bases separating them. The CDR3 is made up of 12 amino acids.

The count of this clone is one. The V gene is TRBV7-3, the J gene TRBJ2-2; maybe TRBD1 (6 bases). The CDR3 is 14 residues long. CDR1 and CDR2 (germline): SGHTA, FQGTGA. The ends were cut back, 5 bases at V and 4 bases at J, with 11 bases in the middle. The CDR3 DNA reads TGTGCCAGCAGCCGGGACACAGCCACCGGGGAGCTGTTTTTT. Translation gives CASSRDTATGELFF.

This rearrangement joins TRBV19 to TRBJ1-3; TRBD1 matches at 9 bases. The germline V gene has CDR1 LNHDA and CDR2 SQIVND (reference sequence). The CDR3 extends over 15 amino acids. The junction had 9 bases not matched to a gene; V was cut back by 6 bases and J by 6 bases. CDR3 coding DNA: TGTGCCAGTAGACACAGGGGGCGTGGGGAAAACACCATATATTTT. This translates into CASRHRGRGENTIYF.

The chain is built from TRBV7-2 and TRBJ2-7; 7 positions match TRBD1. This CDR3 has 15 residues. V was pared by 1 base and J by 0 bases, with 3 bases of the junction left unmatched. From germline, CDR1 is SGHTA and CDR2 FQGNSA. The CDR3 DNA is TGTGCCAGCAGCTTAGGGGGGACAGTCTCCTACGAGCAGTACTTC. Its protein product is CASSLGGTVSYEQYF.

The V call is TRBV14, the J call TRBJ2-3; D gene ambiguous. V was pared by 1 base and J by 2 bases, with 7 bases between. CDR3 length: 14 residues. The germline V gene has CDR1 SGHDN and CDR2 FVKESK. The CDR3 DNA follows: TGTGCCAGCAGCCAAGTGGTAGCCACAGATACGCAGTATTTT. Protein: CASSQVVATDTQYF. The variable domain in full, with the rest retrieved from reference TRBV14 and TRBJ2-3, is EAGVTQFPSHSVIEKGQTVTLRCDPISGHDNLYWYRRVMGKEIKFLLHFVKESKQDESGMPNNRFLAERTGGTYSTLKVQPAELEDSGVYFCASSQVVATDTQYFGPGTRLTVL.

The V and J genes are TRBV19 and TRBJ2-6; D not resolved. Germline lookup yields CDR1 LNHDA and CDR2 SQIVND (reference sequence). This CDR3 is 14 amino acids long. Trimming removed 5 bases from V and 0 bases from J, with 5 bases in between. CDR3 sequence reads: CASSDISGANVLTF. The CDR3 region has the DNA TGTGCCAGTAGTGACATCTCTGGGGCCAACGTCCTGACTTTC.

The J gene is TRBJ1-2, the V gene TRBV15; the D gene is possibly TRBD1 (6 bases). The CDR3 covers 12 residues. Trimming took off 8 bases at V and 0 bases at J, with 7 bases between the two ends. CDR1 LNHNV and CDR2 YYDKDF come from the germline V gene (reference sequence). The CDR3 here is CATGQSNYGYTF. The CDR3, as DNA: TGTGCCACCGGACAGTCTAACTATGGCTACACCTTC.

The genes are TRBV7-2 and TRBJ2-3, with 9 bases matching TRBD2. This CDR3 region has 15 residues. The germline V gene has CDR1 SGHTA and CDR2 FQGNSA. V dropped 10 bases and J dropped 4; count of bases not matched to a gene: 12. The CDR3: CAILPGLAVPDTQYF. In DNA form, the CDR3 reads TGTGCCATCCTTCCGGGACTAGCTGTGCCAGATACGCAGTATTTT.

This chain links TRBV18 with TRBJ2-3; a weak D match, TRBD2 (5 bases). Trimming left V 3 bases short and J 6 bases short, with 7 bases between. Per the germline V gene, CDR1 is KGHSH and CDR2 is LQKENI. The CDR3 is 12 residues long. In nucleotides, the CDR3 is TGTGCCAGCTCACCCGGACTTGATACGCAGTATTTT. Translating it yields CASSPGLDTQYF.

This chain connects TRBV25-1 to TRBJ2-7; 9 nucleotides line up with TRBD1. Trimming at V came to 7 bases and at J to 7 bases, leaving 11 bases not matched to a gene. Germline V lookup: CDR1 MGHDK, CDR2 SYGVNS. The CDR3 length is 14 residues. CDR3 bases: TGTGCCAGCAATATGGACAGGGGTCCGGGGGAGCAGTACTTC. This sequence encodes CASNMDRGPGEQYF.

V and J are TRBV6-2 or TRBV6-3 and TRBJ2-7, with D perhaps TRBD2 (7 bases). CDR1 is MNHEY and CDR2 is SVGEGT in the germline V gene. This CDR3 spans 14 amino acids. V lost 2 bases and J lost 6, with 14 bases in between. The CDR3 coding sequence is TGTGCCAGCAGTTACAATGGGGGGGGCTTCGAGCAGTACTTC. This sequence encodes CASSYNGGGFEQYF.

The chain combines TRBV29-1 with TRBJ2-7, with a tentative D call TRBD1 (5 bases). Looked up from germline, CDR1 is SQVTM and CDR2 is ANQGSEA. V gave up 4 bases and J gave up 4 bases, with 11 bases separating them. The CDR3 has 12 residues. The CDR3, as DNA: TGCAGCGTTGGGGTGGACACATACGAGCAGTACTTC. As protein: CSVGVDTYEQYF.